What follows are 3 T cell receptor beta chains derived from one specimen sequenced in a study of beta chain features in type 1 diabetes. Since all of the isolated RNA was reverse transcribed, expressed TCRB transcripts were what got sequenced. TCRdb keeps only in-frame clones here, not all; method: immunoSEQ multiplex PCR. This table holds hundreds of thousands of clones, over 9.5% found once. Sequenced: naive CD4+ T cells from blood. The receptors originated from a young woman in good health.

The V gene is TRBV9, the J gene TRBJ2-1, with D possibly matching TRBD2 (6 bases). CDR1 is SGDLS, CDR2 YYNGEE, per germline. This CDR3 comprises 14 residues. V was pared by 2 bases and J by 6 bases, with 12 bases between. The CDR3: CASSVGGQLNEQFF. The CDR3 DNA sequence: TGTGCCAGCAGCGTGGGGGGTCAGCTCAATGAGCAGTTCTTC.

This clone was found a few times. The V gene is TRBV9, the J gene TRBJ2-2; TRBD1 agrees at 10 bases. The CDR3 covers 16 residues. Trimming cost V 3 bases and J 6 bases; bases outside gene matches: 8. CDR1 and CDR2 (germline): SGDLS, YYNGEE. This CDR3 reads CASSAGTGDYAGELFF. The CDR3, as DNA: TGTGCCAGCAGCGCCGGGACAGGGGATTATGCCGGGGAGCTGTTTTTT.

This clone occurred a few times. CDR3 sequence: CAWEDRGLGEQYF. DNA for the CDR3: TGTGCCTGGGAGGACAGGGGGCTGGGCGAGCAGTACTTC. J is TRBJ2-5 and V is TRBV30; TRBD1 matches at 11 bases. Near its end, the DNA agrees better with TRBJ2-7, so the J call may be wrong. The CDR3 covers 13 residues. Germline CDR1 is GTSNPN and CDR2 is SVGIG (reference sequence).